This TCR beta chain came from a study of blood T cell repertoires in COVID-19. Sequenced by immunoSEQ multiplex PCR; TCRdb stores in-frame clones only, minus some. The sample includes about 71,000 clones, 90% of them seen just once. With V trimmed by 3 bases and J by 2 bases, 0 bases remained unmatched. Germline V gene sequence: CDR1 KGHSH, CDR2 LQKENI. The CDR3 totals 14 residues. The source of this sequence is an elderly woman with acute or convalescent COVID-19. Specimen: peripheral blood. The gene calls are TRBV18 and TRBJ1-5; 8 bases line up with TRBD1. CDR3 DNA sequence: TGTGCCAGCTCACCGGGACAGGGCAATCAGCCCCAGCATTTT. Its translation is CASSPGQGNQPQHF. Drawing the rest from reference TRBV18 and TRBJ1-5, the complete variable domain is NAGVMQNPRHLVRRRGQEARLRCSPMKGHSHVYWYRQLPEEGLKFMVYLQKENIIDESGMPKERFSAEFPKEGPSILRIQQVVRGDSAAYFCASSPGQGNQPQHFGDGTRLSIL.